These 22 T cell receptor beta chains share one sample of origin, sequenced in a study of regulatory T cells in long-lasting Graves disease. Construction of the TCR beta libraries employed iRepertoire HTBI primers in conjunction with Arm-PCR of CDR3 regions. One entry per CDR3 protein results from TCRdb running MiXCR on the multiplex PCR reads. The table shows roughly 380,000 distinct CDR3 sequences, with 16% occurring only once. Time point in this sample: newly diagnosed GD, antithyroid drugs for less than 3 months. From PBMCs, RNA was extracted and then used to make the TCR library. This sample also belongs to another study, concerning T cells in Graves' hyperthyroidism and ophthalmopathy.

Sequenced here: peripheral blood mononuclear cells (PBMCs), sampled at new diagnosis, from a patient treated with antithyroid drugs. These receptors all come from a man in his forties with Graves disease.

This chain joins TRBV28 and TRBJ2-1; 14 bases align to TRBD2. Germline CDR1 and CDR2: MDHEN and SYDVKM. The CDR3 has 20 amino acids. V gave up 3 bases and J gave up 0 bases; unmatched junction bases: 10. As DNA, the CDR3 is TGTGCCAGCAGTTTCTCCCGGACTAGCGGGGGGTATTACTCCTACAATGAGCAGTTCTTC. Its translation is CASSFSRTSGGYYSYNEQFF.

This clonotype has ten or more counts. The V and J genes are TRBV11-2 and TRBJ2-7; 7 bases are shared with TRBD1. CDR3 length: 13 residues. Germline V lookup: CDR1 SGHAT, CDR2 FQNNGV. After removal of 6 bases from V and 4 bases from J, the junction contained 6 bases not matched to a gene. The CDR3 sequence: CASRQGEAYEQYF. DNA of the CDR3: TGTGCCAGCAGGCAGGGGGAAGCTTACGAGCAGTACTTC.

This clonotype was seen repeatedly, ten times or more. The gene calls are TRBV28 and TRBJ1-1; D gene unclear. Per the germline V gene, CDR1 is MDHEN and CDR2 is SYDVKM. V lost 5 bases to trimming and J lost 8 bases, with 12 bases between them. CDR3 length equals 12 residues. CDR3 residues: CASSKRGVEAFF. The CDR3 coding sequence is TGTGCCAGCAGTAAGCGCGGAGTCGAAGCTTTCTTT.

This clonotype was counted between two and nine times. This rearrangement joins TRBV7-9 to TRBJ2-5, with D perhaps matching TRBD2 (5 bases). Looked up from germline, CDR1 is SEHNR and CDR2 is FQNEAQ (reference sequence). The CDR3 is made up of 17 amino acids. The ends were cut back, 4 bases at V and 0 bases at J, with 18 bases in the middle. CDR3 nucleotides: TGTGCCAGCAGCTATACCCGCGAGGGCACCTACCAAGAGACCCAGTACTTC. This sequence encodes CASSYTREGTYQETQYF. The full variable domain, with the rest looked up from reference TRBV7-9 and TRBJ2-5, is DTGVSQNPRHKITKRGQNVTFRCDPISEHNRLYWYRQTLGQGPEFLTYFQNEAQLEKSRLLSDRFSAERPKGSFSTLEIQRTEQGDSAMYLCASSYTREGTYQETQYFGPGTRLLVL.

The V and J genes are TRBV28 and TRBJ2-1, with 8 bases identical to TRBD2. Unmatched junction bases numbered 7, after V lost 2 bases and J lost 4 bases. Germline loops: CDR1 MDHEN, CDR2 SYDVKM. The CDR3 extends over 16 amino acids. The CDR3: CASSLHMGLGYNEQFF. The DNA for the CDR3 is TGTGCCAGCAGTTTACACATGGGACTAGGATACAATGAGCAGTTCTTC.

This clonotype was counted many times. This chain links TRBV18 with TRBJ2-4; possible D gene TRBD2, 6 bases. The CDR3 runs to 15 residues. The germline gives CDR1 KGHSH, CDR2 LQKENI. Trimming left V 3 bases short and J 7 bases short, with 16 bases between. The CDR3 spells CASSPTGGARNIQYF. The CDR3 nucleotides read TGTGCCAGCTCACCCACTGGCGGGGCACGGAACATTCAGTACTTC. The whole variable domain, filled in from reference TRBV18 and TRBJ2-4, reads NAGVMQNPRHLVRRRGQEARLRCSPMKGHSHVYWYRQLPEEGLKFMVYLQKENIIDESGMPKERFSAEFPKEGPSILRIQQVVRGDSAAYFCASSPTGGARNIQYFGAGTRLSVL.

This clonotype was recorded at least ten times. The chain uses TRBV28 and TRBJ2-3; 9 positions agree with TRBD1. CDR1 and CDR2 from the germline V gene are MDHEN and SYDVKM. The CDR3 has 16 residues. J was trimmed by 3 bases and V by 4 bases; bases with no gene match: 8. The CDR3 DNA follows: TGTGCCAGCAGTTCGCCTCCGGGACAGGGTACAGATACGCAGTATTTT. Protein sequence: CASSSPPGQGTDTQYF.

This clonotype was seen many times. J is TRBJ2-1 and V is TRBV5-4; 7 bases match TRBD2. Germline V CDR1 and CDR2: SGHNT, YYREEE (reference sequence). The V segment lost 4 bases and the J segment 1 base; nucleotides outside the gene matches: 8. The CDR3 has 16 residues. The CDR3 region has the DNA TGTGCCAGCAGCCAGTCATGGGGGGGATCCTACAATGAGCAGTTCTTC. This codes for CASSQSWGGSYNEQFF.

This clonotype was seen ten or more times. The chain joins TRBV24-1 to TRBJ2-3, with TRBD2 matching 9 bases. The CDR3 consists of 16 residues. Germline CDR1 and CDR2: KGHDR and SFDVKD. J was trimmed by 8 bases and V by 3 bases; bases with no gene match: 11. The CDR3 bases are TGTGCCACCAGTGATCCCTCGGCGGGGGGGCCTCGTACGCAGTATTTT. Its protein product is CATSDPSAGGPRTQYF.

Only a few counts were recorded for this clonotype. The chain carries TRBV9 and TRBJ2-2; TRBD1 is a possible D gene (6 bases). CDR1 is SGDLS, CDR2 YYNGEE, per germline. V shed 0 bases and J shed 3 bases, with 12 bases lying between them. This CDR3 has 16 amino acids. Here the CDR3 DNA reads TGTGCCAGCAGCGTAGACGACAGGAGGTACACCGGGGAGCTGTTTTTT. Protein sequence: CASSVDDRRYTGELFF.

V usage is TRBV7-2 and J usage is TRBJ2-7, with TRBD1 matching 10 bases. This CDR3 comprises 14 residues. V shed 5 bases, J shed 7 bases, and the junction held 8 bases outside the gene matches. Germline V CDR1 and CDR2: SGHTA, FQGNSA. The DNA of the CDR3 is TGTGCCAGCAGCACCCGACAGGGGGCGCGGGAGCAGTACTTC. Its translation: CASSTRQGAREQYF. Full variable domain (remainder filled in from reference TRBV7-2 and TRBJ2-7): GAGVSQSPSNKVTEKGKDVELRCDPISGHTALYWYRQSLGQGLEFLIYFQGNSAPDKSGLPSDRFSAERTGGSVSTLTIQRTQQEDSAVYLCASSTRQGAREQYFGPGTRLTVT.

The chain is built from TRBV27 and TRBJ1-5; possible D gene TRBD1, 6 bases. Germline-derived CDR1 and CDR2 are MNHEY and SMNVEV (reference sequence). V was trimmed by 5 bases and J by 6 bases, leaving 11 bases between them. This CDR3 is built from 13 residues. CDR3 DNA sequence: TGTGCCAGCAGTCTCAGGGGCCTTCAGCCCCAGCATTTT. Its translation: CASSLRGLQPQHF.

The rearrangement links TRBV10-3 to TRBJ1-2; 10 positions match TRBD1. The CDR3 sequence is 15 residues long. V was clipped by 6 bases and J by 5 bases; unmatched bases: 9. CDR1 is ENHRY and CDR2 is SYGVKD in the germline V gene. CDR3 coding DNA: TGTGCCATCAGGGTTACCGGGACAGGGGATTATGGCTACACCTTC. Protein: CAIRVTGTGDYGYTF.

This clonotype showed up just once. The V gene is TRBV12-3 or TRBV12-4, the J gene TRBJ2-5; perhaps TRBD1 as D (5 bases). This CDR3 has 16 residues. V lost 5 bases and J 1 base, leaving 17 bases between the germline ends. The CDR3 DNA follows: TGTGCCAGCAGTCCGGCAGTTGACAGTGCCCAAGAGACCCAGTACTTC. Protein product: CASSPAVDSAQETQYF.

This clonotype was observed at least ten times. J is TRBJ1-2 and V is TRBV11-1, with D tentatively TRBD1 (5 bases). Trimming took 5 bases from V and 0 from J, leaving 16 bases between them. The CDR3 loop spans 16 amino acids. Germline V CDR1 and CDR2: SGHAT, FQDESV (reference sequence). CDR3 loop: CASSTQGRTTNYGYTF. In DNA, the CDR3 is TGTGCCAGCAGCACCCAGGGACGGACGACTAACTATGGCTACACCTTC.

The chain has TRBV19 and TRBJ2-3; D is uncertain. This CDR3 contains 17 residues. Per the germline V gene, CDR1 is LNHDA and CDR2 is SQIVND (reference sequence). Trimming removed 5 bases at V and 8 bases at J, with 26 bases between. The CDR3 nucleotides read TGTGCCAGTAGTTCAGACCGGGTCCCTATCGGAATTGGTACGCAGTATTTT. Translated: CASSSDRVPIGIGTQYF.

This clonotype was seen ten or more times. The rearrangement uses TRBV9 and TRBJ2-1; the D is unclear. CDR1 SGDLS and CDR2 YYNGEE come from the germline V gene. V lost 0 bases to trimming and J lost 0 bases, with 16 bases between them. The CDR3 covers 18 residues. The CDR3 reads CASSVGRSGFSSYNEQFF. The DNA of the CDR3 is TGTGCCAGCAGCGTAGGCAGGTCCGGGTTTAGCTCCTACAATGAGCAGTTCTTC.

This clonotype was counted ten times or more. This rearrangement joins TRBV12-3 or TRBV12-4 to TRBJ1-1, with D possibly being TRBD1 (6 bases). This CDR3 has 13 amino acids. The V end was cut by 7 bases, the J end by 1 base, with 10 bases between. The chain's CDR3 is CASKGGPNTEAFF. CDR3 DNA: TGTGCCAGCAAGGGGGGCCCGAACACTGAAGCTTTCTTT.

This clonotype was found many times. The gene calls are TRBV2 and TRBJ2-1; D unclear. Germline V lookup: CDR1 SNHLY, CDR2 FYNNEI. CDR3 length equals 12 residues. Trimming pared 7 bases from V and 4 bases from J, leaving 8 bases between. The CDR3 reads CASKMDYNEQFF. The CDR3 DNA reads TGTGCCAGCAAAATGGATTACAATGAGCAGTTCTTC.

Details on this clonotype: A much larger clone is a single base away; this may be a read error. CDR3 sequence reads: CASGHAGSYEQYF. In DNA, the CDR3 is TGTGCCAGCGGCCACGCTGGGTCCTACGAGCAGTACTTC. The chain is built from TRBV4-2 and TRBJ2-7, with D unclear. The length of the CDR3 is 13 residues. The germline V gene has CDR1 LGHNA and CDR2 YNFKEQ.

In its sample, this clonotype was seen many times. The V call is TRBV5-1, the J call TRBJ2-3; TRBD1 is a possible D gene (6 bases). Looked up from germline, CDR1 is SGHRS and CDR2 is YFSETQ. CDR3 length: 14 residues. The V end was cut by 4 bases, the J end by 2 bases, with 11 bases between. The DNA for the CDR3 is TGCGCCAGCAGCGGACAGCCTAACACAGATACGCAGTATTTT. This codes for CASSGQPNTDTQYF.

This clonotype appeared many times. The rearrangement links TRBV15 to TRBJ2-7, with D perhaps given as TRBD1 or TRBD2 (7 bases each). The CDR3 consists of 15 residues. V dropped 3 bases and J dropped 5 bases, with 17 bases sitting between them. The germline V gene has CDR1 LNHNV and CDR2 YYDKDF (reference sequence). The DNA of the CDR3 is TGTGCCACCAGCAGGGCAGGGGGGGCCCCGCACGAGCAGTACTTC. It codes for CATSRAGGAPHEQYF.